Listed here is a single TCR beta chain. The antigen is not known. The sample is drawn from a study of blood T cells in healthy people across ages. Findings and limits, study-wide: The CMV status of each donor remained undetermined, and this could have confounded shifts in expanded clonotypes. A strong correlation was found between TCR beta diversity and the percentage of naive T cells.

PCR was performed a second time for about 7 to 12 cycles using a sample-barcoded 5' primer and a J-beta primer mix. Each of the cDNA molecules was tagged by a template-switch adaptor with 12 random nucleotides. One entry per CDR3 protein results from TCRdb running MiXCR on the 5' RACE reads. The sample contains hundreds of thousands of distinct CDR3 sequences, 40% to 50% of which appear only once. CDR1 and CDR2 (germline): SGDLS, YYNGEE. CDR3 length equals 18 residues. Trimming took 2 bases from V and 7 from J; bases not matched to a gene: 19. V and J are TRBV9 and TRBJ2-7; 9 bases are a match to TRBD1. Sequenced: blood. This TCR derives from a man between 60 and 75 years old in good health. CDR3 loop: CASSVPRVRTGETREQYF. The DNA for the CDR3 is TGTGCCAGCAGCGTCCCTAGGGTAAGGACAGGGGAAACGAGGGAGCAGTACTTC.